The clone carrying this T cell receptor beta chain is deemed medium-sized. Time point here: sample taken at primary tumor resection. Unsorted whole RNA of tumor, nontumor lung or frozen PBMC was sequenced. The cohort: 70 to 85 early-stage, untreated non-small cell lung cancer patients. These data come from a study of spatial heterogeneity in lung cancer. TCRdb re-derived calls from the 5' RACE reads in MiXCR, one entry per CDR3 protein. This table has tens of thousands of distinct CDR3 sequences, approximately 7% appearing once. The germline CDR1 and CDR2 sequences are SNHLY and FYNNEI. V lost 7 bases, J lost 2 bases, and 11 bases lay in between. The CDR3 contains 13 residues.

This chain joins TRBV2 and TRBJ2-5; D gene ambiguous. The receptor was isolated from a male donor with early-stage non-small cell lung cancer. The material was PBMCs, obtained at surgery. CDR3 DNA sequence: TGTGCCAGCAATTGGTCAGGACAAGAGACCCAGTACTTC. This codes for CASNWSGQETQYF.